Below, one TCR beta chain is given with its context. The antigen it binds to is not known. No clone much larger than this one lies a single base away; base qualities are absent. This entry is derived from a study of lymphopenia after photon versus proton radiotherapy (dated by TCRdb to between 2017 and 2020). For the wider study: The immunological effects of photon versus proton radiation therapy were compared in patients with gastrointestinal tumors who developed high-grade lymphopenia. The 20 or so patients in the cohort had gastrointestinal tumors, were treated with either photon or proton therapy, and subsequently developed lymphopenia. The goal of the study was to describe how the two radiation modalities differ in their effects on the immune system.

Receptors were amplified or captured by the immunoSEQ multiplex PCR assay. Alongside multiparametric flow cytometry, deep sequencing of rearranged TCR beta loci was used to profile the T cell repertoires. TCRdb limited this immuneACCESS table to in-frame rearrangements with V and J called. A share of clones is missing; checked studies link under half to unresolved V genes, and the rest is unexplained. Across this sample there are around 25,000 clones, with 85% seen only once. In total, the top ten clones hold roughly 5.5% of the sample. What the study reported, not specific to this receptor: After the lymphocyte count nadir, oligoclonal expansion, especially of CD8+ Temra cells, was observed in photon-treated repertoires, and the drop in diversity was driven by this expansion. During treatment, patients who received proton therapy stayed relatively stable, whereas patients who received photon therapy lost naive T cells and TCR diversity and gained effector/memory populations. Across the cohort, a larger post-nadir drop in TCR diversity was inversely correlated with overall survival time among patients who died. The survival association was examined only in patients who died, and the authors described better survival with proton therapy as a possibility, not as a demonstrated result.

The CDR3 runs 14 amino acids, cysteine and phenylalanine included. The CDR3 DNA has 42 bases and is translated from base 1. Trimming accounts for 6 bases at V and 5 bases at J, while the number of junction bases matched to no gene is 5. The germline V gene gives CDR1 as MDHEN and CDR2 as SYDVKM. The sample here was peripheral blood, taken from a patient treated with photon-based radiotherapy. The rearrangement joined TRBV28 to TRBJ2-7, with 12 bases in between that match TRBD2. This clonotype originated in a man aged 25-45 years with gastric cancer. The CDR3 reads CASSQTSGRHEQYF. In nucleotide form, the sequence is TGTGCCAGCAGCCAGACTAGCGGGAGACACGAGCAGTACTTC. The entire variable domain, with the stretches around the CDR3 drawn from the reference TRBV28 and TRBJ2-7 proteins, is DVKVTQSSRYLVKRTGEKVFLECVQDMDHENMFWYRQDPGLGLRLIYFSYDVKMKEKGDIPEGYSVSREKKERFSLILESASTNQTSMYLCASSQTSGRHEQYFGPGTRLTVT.